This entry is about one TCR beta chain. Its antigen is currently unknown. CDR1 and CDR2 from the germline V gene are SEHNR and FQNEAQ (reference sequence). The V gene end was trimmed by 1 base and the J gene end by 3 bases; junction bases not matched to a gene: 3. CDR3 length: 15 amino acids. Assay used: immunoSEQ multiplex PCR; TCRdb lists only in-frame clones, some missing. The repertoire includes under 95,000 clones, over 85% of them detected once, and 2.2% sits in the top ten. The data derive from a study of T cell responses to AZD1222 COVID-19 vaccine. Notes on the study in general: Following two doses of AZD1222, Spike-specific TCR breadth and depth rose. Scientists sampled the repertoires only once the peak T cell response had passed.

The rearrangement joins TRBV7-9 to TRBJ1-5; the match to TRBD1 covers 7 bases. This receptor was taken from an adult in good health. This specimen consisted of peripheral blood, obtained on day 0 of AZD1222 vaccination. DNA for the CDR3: TGTGCCAGCAGCTTAGTAGGGACAGACAATCAGCCCCAGCATTTT. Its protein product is CASSLVGTDNQPQHF.